Presented here are 10 T cell receptor beta chains from one specimen sequenced in a study of CD8+ T cells in alopecia areata. Indicated treatment: oral pan-JAK inhibitor, 5-10 mg twice daily. Extracted RNA was reverse transcribed, and the resulting cDNA served as sequencing template. TCRdb's copy holds only in-frame clones and misses some; the assay was immunoSEQ multiplex PCR. The sample consists of over 60,000 clones, more than 45% of them appearing once. The specimen comprised CD8+ T cells sorted from blood, sampled at approximately week 39, from a patient treated with tofacitinib. The receptor source for this set is a human donor with alopecia areata.

The genes are TRBV9 and TRBJ2-1, with 7 bases aligning to TRBD2. The germline CDR1 and CDR2 sequences are SGDLS and YYNGEE. Trimming removed 3 bases from V and 5 bases from J; junction bases left unmatched: 8. The CDR3 extends over 15 amino acids. The CDR3 nucleotides read TGTGCCAGCAGCGGAACGGGACTAACTAACAATGAGCAGTTCTTC. Amino acids: CASSGTGLTNNEQFF. The full variable domain, rest sourced from reference TRBV9 and TRBJ2-1, is DSGVTQTPKHLITATGQRVTLRCSPRSGDLSVYWYQQSLDQGLQFLIQYYNGEERAKGNILERFSAQQFPDLHSELNLSSLELGDSALYFCASSGTGLTNNEQFFGPGTRLTVL.

The chain recombines TRBV11-1 with TRBJ2-2, with no clear D. The CDR3 loop spans 12 amino acids. Trimming removed 5 bases at V and 0 bases at J, with 1 base between. Looked up from germline, CDR1 is SGHAT and CDR2 is FQDESV (reference sequence). CDR3 DNA: TGTGCCAGCAGCCCGAACACCGGGGAGCTGTTTTTT. It codes for CASSPNTGELFF.

V gene TRBV13 combines with J gene TRBJ2-3; no clear D. CDR1 PRHDT and CDR2 FYEKMQ come from the germline V gene (reference sequence). V was cut by 1 base and J by 0 bases, with 11 bases left in between. CDR3 length: 16 residues. The CDR3 protein is CASSLERTPSTDTQYF. For the CDR3, the DNA is TGTGCCAGCAGCTTAGAACGGACCCCTAGCACAGATACGCAGTATTTT.

This clone was counted between two and nine times. This chain links TRBV27 with TRBJ2-7; D possibly corresponds to TRBD1 (6 bases). Trimming pared 6 bases from V and 6 bases from J, leaving 9 bases between. Germline V CDR1 and CDR2: MNHEY, SMNVEV (reference sequence). This CDR3 spans 11 amino acids. In DNA form, the CDR3 reads TGTGCCAGCAGGTTAGGGGGCGAGCAGTACTTC. It encodes CASRLGGEQYF.

This clone was observed a few times. The chain combines TRBV28 with TRBJ1-5, with 9 positions matching TRBD1. V shed 6 bases and J 7 bases; nucleotides not matched to a gene: 4. Germline CDR1 is MDHEN and CDR2 is SYDVKM. CDR3 length: 13 residues. The CDR3 DNA sequence: TGTGCCAGCAGGGATGGGACAGGGCAGCCCCAGCATTTT. This translates into CASRDGTGQPQHF.

The CDR3 DNA sequence: TGTGCCAGCAGCTTACAGGTCCACGAGCAGTACTTC. It translates to CASSLQVHEQYF. The V gene is TRBV7-2, the J gene TRBJ2-7; D is undetermined. V shed 2 bases and J shed 5 bases, with 7 bases lying between them. The CDR3 totals 12 residues. The V gene's germline CDR1 is SGHTA and CDR2 FQGNSA.

CDR3 DNA sequence: TGTGCCTGGCCCCGGGGTTTAAGTATCATCAACTACAATGAGCAGTTCTTC. Protein: CAWPRGLSIINYNEQFF. This chain uses TRBV30 with TRBJ2-1, with D perhaps TRBD2 (5 bases). CDR3 length: 17 residues. Germline loops: CDR1 GTSNPN, CDR2 SVGIG (reference sequence). Between the trimmed V and J ends, which lost 5 bases and 3 bases, there was a span of 23 bases.

This chain joins TRBV7-9 and TRBJ1-2; D may be TRBD1 (6 bases). CDR3 length: 13 residues. V lost 5 bases and J lost 8, with 15 bases in between. Germline V gene lookup returns CDR1 SEHNR and CDR2 FQNEAQ (reference sequence). This chain's CDR3 is CASSHMTGGGYTF. The CDR3 DNA sequence: TGTGCCAGCAGCCATATGACAGGAGGAGGCTACACCTTC.

This chain connects TRBV19 to TRBJ1-5; no clear D. The V gene lost 2 bases and the J gene lost 5 bases, with 13 bases spanning the gap. The germline V gene encodes CDR1 LNHDA and CDR2 SQIVND (reference sequence). This CDR3 is 15 amino acids long. The CDR3 nucleotides read TGTGCCAGTAGTATAACCGGAAGGGAGGATCAGCCCCAGCATTTT. Its protein product is CASSITGREDQPQHF.

This clone was picked up a small number of times. The CDR3 sequence is CASRAGGSSTDTQYF. Written as DNA, the CDR3 is TGTGCCAGCAGAGCAGGGGGCTCTAGCACAGATACGCAGTATTTT. The chain combines TRBV6-6 with TRBJ2-3; 8 nucleotides line up with TRBD1. The CDR3 has 15 amino acids. CDR1 is MNHNY, CDR2 SVGAGI, per germline (reference sequence). Trimming took 6 bases from V and 0 from J; bases not matched to a gene: 5.